One sample yielded the 28 T cell receptor beta chains listed below, sequenced in a study of shared clonotypes between healthy human individuals. Assay: immunoSEQ multiplex PCR; the TCRdb copy retains only in-frame clones and omits some. The data contain about 2 million clones, approximately 95% of them singletons. Input material: naive CD4+ T cells sorted from blood. Subset noted: CD45RA+ positively selected. These receptor sequences come from a young man in good health.

The rearrangement links TRBV5-4 to TRBJ2-5, with 8 bases identical to TRBD1. The V and J ends lost 4 bases and 2 bases, in that order; junction bases with no gene match: 10. The CDR3 runs 16 residues. Germline CDR1 is SGHNT and CDR2 is YYREEE (reference sequence). The CDR3 coding sequence is TGTGCCAGCAGCCTAAGGACAGGGCGGTGGCAAGAGACCCAGTACTTC. Translation gives CASSLRTGRWQETQYF.

Concerning this clone itself: Other DNA sequences in the same sample also yield this CDR3. This chain uses TRBV5-1 with TRBJ1-4; TRBD1 aligns across 9 bases. Germline V gives CDR1 SGHRS, CDR2 YFSETQ. The CDR3 extends over 14 amino acids. With 4 bases clipped from V and 8 bases from J, the junction kept 6 bases outside the gene matches. CDR3 sequence: CASSGGQGHEKLFF. CDR3 nucleotide sequence: TGCGCCAGCAGCGGGGGACAGGGACACGAAAAACTGTTTTTT. Drawing the rest from reference TRBV5-1 and TRBJ1-4, the complete variable domain is KAGVTQTPRYLIKTRGQQVTLSCSPISGHRSVSWYQQTPGQGLQFLFEYFSETQRNKGNFPGRFSGRQFSNSRSEMNVSTLELGDSALYLCASSGGQGHEKLFFGSGTQLSVL.

This chain connects TRBV11-2 to TRBJ2-3; tentative D call: TRBD1 (5 bases). Looked up from germline, CDR1 is SGHAT and CDR2 is FQNNGV. V was cut by 4 bases and J by 7 bases, with 12 bases left in between. This CDR3 is 13 amino acids long. The CDR3 reads CASSSRRVNTQYF. The CDR3 region has the DNA TGTGCCAGCAGCTCACGCAGGGTAAATACGCAGTATTTT.

This chain uses TRBV5-1 with TRBJ1-2, with 9 positions matching TRBD1. With 3 bases clipped from V and 4 bases from J, the junction kept 22 bases outside the gene matches. There are 20 residues in the CDR3. The V gene's germline CDR1 is SGHRS and CDR2 YFSETQ. The CDR3 DNA sequence: TGCGCCAGCAGCTCACACCGACTCGGACAGGGGTCGGAAGCGGGCTATGGCTACACCTTC. Translating gives CASSSHRLGQGSEAGYGYTF.

The rearrangement links TRBV5-4 to TRBJ1-1, with D tentatively TRBD1 (5 bases). The CDR3 sequence is 15 residues long. Germline CDR1 SGHNT, CDR2 YYREEE (reference sequence). Trimming removed 4 bases at V and 4 bases at J, with 17 bases between. In DNA, the CDR3 is TGTGCCAGCAGCACATCAGGGCCCCTGGGCACTGAAGCTTTCTTT. Its translation: CASSTSGPLGTEAFF.

This chain connects TRBV5-6 to TRBJ2-5; D uncertain. Trimming pared 3 bases from V and 0 bases from J, leaving 12 bases between. Germline loops: CDR1 SGHDT, CDR2 YYEEEE. There are 15 residues in the CDR3. CDR3 DNA sequence: TGTGCCAGCAGCTCTTCCCCTACCTACCAAGAGACCCAGTACTTC. Amino acids: CASSSSPTYQETQYF.

The chain couples TRBV7-8 to TRBJ2-7, with TRBD2 identical over 15 bases. The V and J ends lost 5 bases and 3 bases, in that order; junction bases with no gene match: 14. Looked up from germline, CDR1 is SGHVS and CDR2 is FQNEAQ. The CDR3 spans 19 residues. CDR3 nucleotide sequence: TGTGCCAGCAGCCTGGGACTAGCGGGAGGAGGAGGGACTCTCTACGAGCAGTACTTC. Encoded protein: CASSLGLAGGGGTLYEQYF. The whole variable domain, filled in from reference TRBV7-8 and TRBJ2-7, reads GAGVSQSPRYKVAKRGQDVALRCDPISGHVSLFWYQQALGQGPEFLTYFQNEAQLDKSGLPSDRFFAERPEGSVSTLKIQRTQQEDSAVYLCASSLGLAGGGGTLYEQYFGPGTRLTVT.

The genes are TRBV18 and TRBJ1-1, with D unclear. Germline V gene lookup returns CDR1 KGHSH and CDR2 LQKENI. Trimming pared 3 bases from V and 1 base from J, leaving 12 bases between. This CDR3 contains 15 residues. The CDR3 region has the DNA TGTGCCAGCTCACCGCTCATCACGGAGAACACTGAAGCTTTCTTT. This sequence encodes CASSPLITENTEAFF.

The CDR3 DNA follows: TGTGCCTGGAGTGTACGGAGGACCACGGGGTACAATGAGCAGTTCTTC. This encodes CAWSVRRTTGYNEQFF. J is TRBJ2-1 and V is TRBV30, with D perhaps matching TRBD2 (5 bases). The CDR3 length is 16 residues. Trimming removed 0 bases from V and 4 bases from J, with 16 bases in between. Germline-derived CDR1 and CDR2 are GTSNPN and SVGIG (reference sequence). Combining the CDR3 with reference TRBV30 and TRBJ2-1 gives the whole variable domain SQTIHQWPATLVQPVGSPLSLECTVEGTSNPNLYWYRQAAGRGLQLLFYSVGIGQISSEVPQNLSASRPQDRQFILSSKKLLLSDSGFYLCAWSVRRTTGYNEQFFGPGTRLTVL.

A single count supports this clone. The V gene is TRBV30, the J gene TRBJ2-6, with D possibly TRBD2 on 6 matching bases. Deletions cut 3 bases from V and 0 bases from J, with 12 bases between. Per the germline V gene, CDR1 is GTSNPN and CDR2 is SVGIG (reference sequence). CDR3 length equals 16 residues. The CDR3 loop reads CAWREGLASGANVLTF. The CDR3 region has the DNA TGTGCCTGGAGGGAGGGGCTTGCCTCTGGGGCCAACGTCCTGACTTTC.

The count of this clone is one. This sample includes further DNA sequences coding for the same CDR3. J is TRBJ2-3 and V is TRBV7-9; D gene uncertain. In germline, CDR1 is SEHNR, CDR2 FQNEAQ (reference sequence). Trimming left V 1 base short and J 4 bases short, with 6 bases between. The CDR3 is 13 residues long. The CDR3 DNA is TGTGCCAGCAGCTTAGGTGGGGCAGATACGCAGTATTTT. It specifies CASSLGGADTQYF.

V and J are TRBV11-2 and TRBJ1-2; a possible D gene is TRBD1 (6 bases). Trimming took off 0 bases at V and 5 bases at J, with 13 bases between the two ends. Germline V lookup: CDR1 SGHAT, CDR2 FQNNGV. The CDR3 totals 15 residues. The CDR3 coding sequence is TGTGCCAGCAGCTTAGAAGAAGGGGGGGTATATGGCTACACCTTC. This gives the protein CASSLEEGGVYGYTF.

The V call is TRBV14, the J call TRBJ2-7; D is uncertain. CDR1 is SGHDN, CDR2 FVKESK, per germline. CDR3 length: 11 amino acids. Trimming cost V 6 bases and J 6 bases, with 9 bases left between them. The CDR3 DNA reads TGTGCCAGCAGTCTCCTCCGCGAGCAGTACTTC. Translation: CASSLLREQYF.

The chain combines TRBV5-1 with TRBJ2-5, with D possibly being TRBD2 (6 bases). CDR1 SGHRS and CDR2 YFSETQ come from the germline V gene. Trimming pared 5 bases from V and 4 bases from J, leaving 12 bases between. The CDR3 totals 13 residues. CDR3 residues: CASSYGTSETQYF. The CDR3 DNA follows: TGCGCCAGCAGTTACGGGACTTCAGAGACCCAGTACTTC.

The V gene is TRBV10-2, the J gene TRBJ1-5; D might be TRBD1 (6 bases). This CDR3 has 18 residues. V was pared by 3 bases and J by 7 bases, with 25 bases between. CDR1 and CDR2 from the germline V gene are WSHSY and SAAADI. Written as DNA, the CDR3 is TGCGCCAGCAGTGATGTAATGCTGAACAGGGAAAGGAGACAGCCCCAGCATTTT. Protein product: CASSDVMLNRERRQPQHF.

The chain couples TRBV5-1 to TRBJ2-5; TRBD1 matches at 7 bases. V lost 1 base and J lost 6; bases outside the gene matches: 9. There are 15 residues in the CDR3. The germline gives CDR1 SGHRS, CDR2 YFSETQ. The chain's CDR3 is CASSLTDRDGKTQYF. DNA of the CDR3: TGCGCCAGCAGCTTGACTGACAGGGACGGGAAGACCCAGTACTTC. Variable domain in full (rest from reference TRBV5-1 and TRBJ2-5): KAGVTQTPRYLIKTRGQQVTLSCSPISGHRSVSWYQQTPGQGLQFLFEYFSETQRNKGNFPGRFSGRQFSNSRSEMNVSTLELGDSALYLCASSLTDRDGKTQYFGPGTRLLVL.

This rearrangement joins TRBV20-1 to TRBJ1-1; no clear D. Germline CDR1 DFQATT, CDR2 SNEGSKA (reference sequence). The CDR3 length is 11 residues. Trimming left V 5 bases short and J 4 bases short, with 8 bases between. In DNA form, the CDR3 reads TGCAGTGCTGGAGCTGTCACTGAAGCTTTCTTT. As protein: CSAGAVTEAFF.

This CDR3 is CASSRDFGSYNEQFF. The CDR3 nucleotides are TGTGCCAGCAGCCGGGACTTTGGCTCCTACAATGAGCAGTTCTTC. This chain links TRBV7-2 with TRBJ2-1, with D possibly being TRBD2 (6 bases). The CDR3 consists of 15 residues. Germline V gene data show CDR1 as SGHTA and CDR2 as FQGNSA. V dropped 5 bases and J dropped 0 bases, with 11 bases sitting between them.

The chain carries TRBV6-1 and TRBJ1-2; 7 nucleotides agree with TRBD1. Germline loops: CDR1 MNHNS, CDR2 SASEGT. V shed 1 base, J shed 5 bases, and the junction held 4 bases outside the gene matches. This CDR3 has 14 residues. The CDR3 loop reads CASSEGRGFYGYTF. CDR3 DNA: TGTGCCAGCAGTGAAGGCAGGGGGTTTTATGGCTACACCTTC.

The chain recombines TRBV5-1 with TRBJ2-1; D is possibly TRBD2 (6 bases). Trimming pared 1 base from V and 6 bases from J, leaving 8 bases between. The germline V gene has CDR1 SGHRS and CDR2 YFSETQ. The CDR3 has 13 residues. The CDR3 region is CASSLPGVNEQFF. CDR3 bases: TGCGCCAGCAGCTTGCCGGGGGTCAATGAGCAGTTCTTC. Filled out from reference TRBV5-1 and TRBJ2-1, the complete variable domain reads KAGVTQTPRYLIKTRGQQVTLSCSPISGHRSVSWYQQTPGQGLQFLFEYFSETQRNKGNFPGRFSGRQFSNSRSEMNVSTLELGDSALYLCASSLPGVNEQFFGPGTRLTVL.

This clone occurred once. The chain is built from TRBV9 and TRBJ1-6; 9 nucleotides line up with TRBD1. The CDR3 extends over 15 amino acids. The J segment lost 9 bases and the V segment lost 0 bases, leaving 4 bases of the junction unmatched. Germline CDR1 is SGDLS and CDR2 is YYNGEE. Here the CDR3 DNA reads TGTGCCAGCAGCGTAGGTTCGACAGGGGGTTCACCCCTCCACTTT. It is translated as CASSVGSTGGSPLHF.

V usage is TRBV25-1 and J usage is TRBJ1-6; 7 bases are shared with TRBD1. The CDR3 consists of 16 residues. V gave up 4 bases and J gave up 5 bases; unmatched junction bases: 8. Germline V gene lookup returns CDR1 MGHDK and CDR2 SYGVNS. The CDR3 spells CASSVTGDGDNSPLHF. Here the CDR3 DNA reads TGTGCCAGCAGTGTTACAGGGGATGGGGATAATTCACCCCTCCACTTT.

DNA of the CDR3: TGTGCCAGCTCACAGGGACAGGGGGTAGGGACTGAAGCTTTCTTT. It translates to CASSQGQGVGTEAFF. The chain joins TRBV18 to TRBJ1-1, with TRBD1 matching 11 bases. Germline V gives CDR1 KGHSH, CDR2 LQKENI. The V and J ends lost 4 bases and 5 bases, in that order; junction bases with no gene match: 6. CDR3 length: 15 amino acids.

A word on this clone: The identical CDR3 is also encoded by other nucleotide sequences in the sample. The chain links TRBV9 to TRBJ2-3; no clear D. Trimming shortened V by 2 bases and J by 2 bases, and 12 bases separated the two germline ends. This CDR3 is 15 amino acids long. The germline gives CDR1 SGDLS, CDR2 YYNGEE. Here the CDR3 reads CASSVGPGPTDTQYF. In nucleotides, the CDR3 is TGTGCCAGCAGCGTCGGACCAGGACCCACAGATACGCAGTATTTT. Using reference TRBV9 and TRBJ2-3 for the parts outside the CDR3, the full variable domain is DSGVTQTPKHLITATGQRVTLRCSPRSGDLSVYWYQQSLDQGLQFLIQYYNGEERAKGNILERFSAQQFPDLHSELNLSSLELGDSALYFCASSVGPGPTDTQYFGPGTRLTVL.

The rearrangement joins TRBV6-5 to TRBJ2-7; 7 bases are shared with TRBD1. The germline V gene has CDR1 MNHEY and CDR2 SVGAGI. This CDR3 spans 14 amino acids. Trimming cost V 4 bases and J 6 bases; bases outside gene matches: 9. The CDR3 DNA reads as TGTGCCAGCAGTTTCAGGACAGGCTCTGCCGAGCAGTACTTC. Translated: CASSFRTGSAEQYF.

With respect to this clone: At the DNA level, this CDR3 is encoded by other sequences in the same sample as well. The chain has TRBV18 and TRBJ2-7; 11 bases align to TRBD1. CDR3 length: 15 residues. Germline V CDR1 and CDR2: KGHSH, LQKENI. V lost 2 bases and J lost 3; bases outside the gene matches: 3. The CDR3 DNA is TGTGCCAGCTCACCAGCAGGGACAGGGGGCTACGAGCAGTACTTC. Its protein is CASSPAGTGGYEQYF.

The chain's CDR3 is CASSRQGAGEQYF. The CDR3 region has the DNA TGTGCCAGCAGTCGACAGGGGGCCGGCGAGCAGTACTTC. V and J are TRBV28 and TRBJ2-7; TRBD1 agrees at 10 bases. V dropped 5 bases and J dropped 6; count of bases not matched to a gene: 4. CDR1 MDHEN and CDR2 SYDVKM come from the germline V gene. This CDR3 region has 13 residues.

The rearrangement links TRBV28 to TRBJ1-2; no reliable D call. V was pared by 1 base and J by 4 bases, with 10 bases between. From germline, CDR1 is MDHEN and CDR2 SYDVKM. The CDR3 runs to 14 residues. The CDR3 bases are TGTGCCAGCAGTTTATTGGTCAGGCTCTATGGCTACACCTTC. Translated, it gives CASSLLVRLYGYTF.